This T cell receptor (beta chain) derives from a study of blood T cell repertoires in COVID-19. Study information: Sources were T cells, B-cell-depleted T cells, or PBMCs; the material itself was cDNA or gDNA.

All enrollees were roughly 18 to 89 years old and from roughly 26 US areas. In the 2 weeks before study entry, exposed participants met a COVID-19 case, which was PCR-confirmed or clinician-diagnosed. Sequenced by immunoSEQ multiplex PCR; TCRdb stores in-frame clones only, minus some. The sample holds 150,000 to 200,000 clones, around 80% seen once. Germline V CDR1 and CDR2: KGHSH, LQKENI. This CDR3 has 15 residues. The V gene end was trimmed by 1 base and the J gene end by 9 bases; junction bases not matched to a gene: 6. Sequences were obtained from PBMCs or T cells enriched from blood (not recorded which). The rearrangement joins TRBV18 to TRBJ1-6; 7 bases are a match to TRBD1. This TCR was recovered from a man between 65 and 85 years old who had been exposed to COVID-19. DNA for the CDR3: TGTGCCAGCTCACCACAGGGGGCAGACGGTTCACCCCTCCACTTT. Its protein product is CASSPQGADGSPLHF.